These 29 T cell receptor beta chains were all obtained from the same sample, sequenced in a study of HIV-infected patients and healthy controls. Follow-up blood was drawn about 14 weeks, roughly three months, after antiretroviral therapy began. The repertoire came from unfractionated whole blood and reflected all unsorted peripheral T cells. Alpha and beta constant-region primers primed reverse transcription of around 500 ng RNA. Alpha and beta chain libraries were made separately by chain-specific third strand synthesis with multiplexing indices. TCRdb processed the 5' RACE reads anew with MiXCR; each CDR3 protein has one entry. The table has 5,500 or so distinct CDR3 sequences, approximately 9.7% seen once; the top ten hold 20% to 25%. This material consisted of blood, taken during antiretroviral therapy. The receptors come from an adult with HIV infection.

By proportion, this clonotype is large. The genes are TRBV7-8 and TRBJ2-5; D is perhaps TRBD1 (5 bases). This CDR3 is 15 amino acids long. Germline CDR1 reads SGHVS; CDR2 reads FQNEAQ. V lost 5 bases to trimming and J lost 1 base, with 14 bases between them. CDR3 amino acids: CASSLGVGGQETQYF. DNA of the CDR3: TGTGCCAGCAGCCTAGGGGTCGGCGGCCAAGAGACCCAGTACTTC.

This clonotype was seen repeatedly, ten times or more. The chain is built from TRBV5-8 and TRBJ1-5; 8 bases are a match to TRBD1. Looked up from germline, CDR1 is SGHTS and CDR2 is YDEGEE. This CDR3 is built from 17 residues. Trimming took 2 bases from V and 0 from J; bases not matched to a gene: 7. For the CDR3, the DNA is TGTGCCAGCAGCTTCGGACAGGGAGGATTTAGCAATCAGCCCCAGCATTTT. Translating gives CASSFGQGGFSNQPQHF. The whole variable domain, remainder taken from reference TRBV5-8 and TRBJ1-5, is EAGVTQSPTHLIKTRGQQATLRCSPISGHTSVYWYQQALGLGLQFLLWYDEGEERNRGNFPPRFSGRQFPNYSSELNVNALELEDSALYLCASSFGQGGFSNQPQHFGDGTRLSIL.

Details on this clonotype: At one boundary the junction diverges from the germline segment, which might be a read error. The chain joins TRBV27 to TRBJ1-6; no reliable D call. The CDR3 is 13 residues long. Germline V CDR1 and CDR2: MNHEY, SMNVEV (reference sequence). CDR3 sequence: CASSLRDYSPIHF. CDR3 nucleotide sequence: TGTGCCAGCAGTCTACGTGACTATTCACCCATCCACTTT.

This clonotype qualifies as medium-sized (0.01 to 0.1%). V is TRBV19 and J is TRBJ1-1; D gene uncertain. Germline V gene sequence: CDR1 LNHDA, CDR2 SQIVND (reference sequence). The CDR3 is 13 amino acids. V lost 6 bases to trimming and J lost 1 base, with 9 bases between them. DNA of the CDR3: TGTGCCAGTAGATTATACAAGAACACTGAAGCTTTCTTT. Protein: CASRLYKNTEAFF.

This clonotype is deemed medium-sized (0.01 to 0.1%). The chain links TRBV7-6 to TRBJ1-5, with D maybe TRBD1 (6 bases). The CDR3 is 14 amino acids. CDR1 is SGHVS, CDR2 FNYEAQ, per germline. Trimming cost V 6 bases and J 5 bases, with 14 bases left between them. This CDR3 reads CASSLRGRDQPQHF. In DNA form, the CDR3 reads TGTGCCAGCAGTCTGAGGGGGAGGGATCAGCCCCAGCATTTT.

V gene TRBV7-8 combines with J gene TRBJ2-5; 7 bases are a match to TRBD2. This CDR3 has 13 amino acids. The germline CDR1 and CDR2 sequences are SGHVS and FQNEAQ. V dropped 4 bases and J dropped 7; count of bases not matched to a gene: 6. The CDR3: CASSSGGGGTQYF. The CDR3 coding sequence is TGTGCCAGCAGCTCTGGGGGGGGGGGGACCCAGTACTTC.

In its sample, this clonotype ranks as medium-sized. The chain uses TRBV12-3 or TRBV12-4 and TRBJ2-6; TRBD2 is a possible D gene (5 bases). CDR3 length: 15 residues. Deletions cut 6 bases from V and 2 bases from J, with 11 bases between. CDR3 residues: CASRIGVAGANVLTF. The CDR3 DNA follows: TGTGCCAGCAGAATCGGGGTTGCTGGGGCCAACGTCCTGACTTTC.

In its sample, this clonotype was seen many times. The V and J genes are TRBV19 and TRBJ2-5; either TRBD1 or TRBD2 may fit D (5 bases each). Trimming shortened V by 3 bases and J by 1 base, and 9 bases separated the two germline ends. This CDR3 contains 14 residues. CDR1 and CDR2 from the germline V gene are LNHDA and SQIVND (reference sequence). Written as DNA, the CDR3 is TGTGCCAGTAGTATGGGGACCTTCCAAGAGACCCAGTACTTC. Its protein product is CASSMGTFQETQYF.

This clonotype was detected a few times. The rearrangement links TRBV20-1 to TRBJ2-5; TRBD1 matches at 8 bases. Germline V CDR1 and CDR2: DFQATT, SNEGSKA (reference sequence). The CDR3 length is 16 residues. J lost 4 bases, V lost 0 bases, and 10 bases had no gene match. The CDR3 is CSARDYDRGLTETQYF. For the CDR3, the DNA is TGCAGTGCTAGAGATTACGACAGGGGTTTGACAGAGACCCAGTACTTC.

This clonotype is medium-sized (0.01 to 0.1%). CDR3 region: CASSEFGGGAGTEAFF. In DNA, the CDR3 is TGTGCCAGCAGCGAATTTGGTGGGGGTGCGGGCACTGAAGCTTTCTTT. This sequence joins TRBV28 and TRBJ1-1, with D possibly being TRBD1 (5 bases). This CDR3 has 16 amino acids. V was pared by 6 bases and J by 4 bases, with 21 bases between. Germline V gene lookup returns CDR1 MDHEN and CDR2 SYDVKM.

The chain combines TRBV5-1 with TRBJ2-3; 9 bases line up with TRBD1. In germline, CDR1 is SGHRS, CDR2 YFSETQ. The CDR3 extends over 14 amino acids. Germline trimming cut 4 bases from V and 3 bases from J; bases unmatched to any gene: 3. CDR3 sequence: CASSRQGETDTQYF. CDR3 nucleotide sequence: TGCGCCAGCAGCCGACAGGGGGAAACAGATACGCAGTATTTT.

By its share, this clonotype is medium-sized (0.01 to 0.1%). The rearrangement joins TRBV5-5 to TRBJ2-7, with TRBD2 matching 8 bases. Germline V gene lookup returns CDR1 SGHKS and CDR2 YYEKEE (reference sequence). V shed 4 bases and J 0 bases; nucleotides not matched to a gene: 3. The CDR3 runs to 14 residues. CDR3 nucleotides: TGTGCCAGCAGCCGGGGGGGGGACTCCTACGAGCAGTACTTC. Translating gives CASSRGGDSYEQYF.

This clonotype occurred many times. The chain combines TRBV6-2 or TRBV6-3 with TRBJ2-7; D uncertain. This CDR3 is 11 amino acids long. From germline, CDR1 is MNHEY and CDR2 SVGEGT. Trimming took off 0 bases at V and 9 bases at J, with 6 bases between the two ends. CDR3 residues: CASSYSERQYF. CDR3 in DNA: TGTGCCAGCAGTTACTCTGAGAGGCAGTACTTC.

This clonotype appeared many times. The chain has TRBV3-1 and TRBJ2-6; tentatively, D is TRBD1 (5 bases). The CDR3 runs to 14 residues. The germline CDR1 and CDR2 sequences are LGHDT and YNNKEL (reference sequence). Trimming stripped 4 bases from V and 2 bases from J, with 6 bases between. The CDR3 nucleotides read TGTGCCAGCAGCCCAGGGACTGGGGCCAACGTCCTGACTTTC. Residues: CASSPGTGANVLTF.

This clonotype was seen at least ten times. V usage is TRBV10-3 and J usage is TRBJ2-5, with a tentative D call TRBD1 (8 bases). CDR1 and CDR2 from the germline V gene are ENHRY and SYGVKD. The CDR3 loop spans 17 amino acids. V lost 0 bases, J lost 4 bases, and 18 bases lay in between. The DNA of the CDR3 is TGTGCCATCAGTGAGTCCCGGACAGGGAGGGGCGCAGAGACCCAGTACTTC. Translated: CAISESRTGRGAETQYF.

By share, this clonotype ranks as medium-sized. The chain employs TRBV19 and TRBJ1-1, with D unclear. V lost 4 bases and J 4 bases, leaving 10 bases between the germline ends. Germline CDR1 and CDR2: LNHDA and SQIVND (reference sequence). The CDR3 is 13 amino acids. The CDR3 nucleotides are TGTGCCAGTAGTAGCGAACATATCACTGAAGCTTTCTTT. It codes for CASSSEHITEAFF.

J is TRBJ1-4 and V is TRBV7-9; tentative D call: TRBD1 (6 bases). Germline V CDR1 and CDR2: SEHNR, FQNEAQ (reference sequence). V dropped 6 bases and J dropped 5 bases, with 16 bases sitting between them. The CDR3 has 15 amino acids. CDR3 in amino acids: CASSYGQTGNEKLFF. The CDR3 bases are TGTGCCAGCAGTTACGGACAGACGGGAAATGAAAAACTGTTTTTT.

The V gene is TRBV29-1, the J gene TRBJ2-2; D is unclear. Germline V gene sequence: CDR1 SQVTM, CDR2 ANQGSEA. V lost 4 bases and J lost 5, with 8 bases in between. The CDR3 length is 12 residues. CDR3 loop: CSVGWVTGELFF. The CDR3 region has the DNA TGCAGCGTTGGTTGGGTTACCGGGGAGCTGTTTTTT.

In its sample, this clonotype is medium-sized (0.01 to 0.1%). V usage is TRBV10-3 and J usage is TRBJ1-1; D is ambiguous. The CDR3 is made up of 14 amino acids. Germline V gene sequence: CDR1 ENHRY, CDR2 SYGVKD. The germline V and J ends were trimmed by 0 bases and 2 bases, with 7 bases remaining between them. Written as DNA, the CDR3 is TGTGCCATCAGTGAGTCGAGTGAAAACACTGAAGCTTTCTTT. Amino acid sequence: CAISESSENTEAFF.

This clonotype was observed many times. The V and J genes are TRBV20-1 and TRBJ1-2; no reliable D call. V lost 1 base, J lost 2 bases, and 5 bases lay in between. The CDR3 spans 12 residues. Germline CDR1 is DFQATT and CDR2 is SNEGSKA (reference sequence). The DNA of the CDR3 is TGCAGTGCTAGAGGTGGAAACTATGGCTACACCTTC. This gives the protein CSARGGNYGYTF.

This clonotype counts as medium-sized. The V call is TRBV7-6, the J call TRBJ1-4; TRBD1 might be the D (5 bases). Germline V lookup: CDR1 SGHVS, CDR2 FNYEAQ. CDR3 size: 16 residues. The V and J ends lost 6 bases and 6 bases respectively, with 20 bases between them. The CDR3 reads CASRAQQGRRDEKLFF. The CDR3 DNA reads TGTGCCAGCAGGGCCCAGCAGGGCAGAAGAGATGAAAAACTGTTTTTT. Full variable domain (missing parts from reference TRBV7-6 and TRBJ1-4): GAGVSQSPRYKVTKRGQDVALRCDPISGHVSLYWYRQALGQGPEFLTYFNYEAQQDKSGLPNDRFSAERPEGSISTLTIQRTEQRDSAMYRCASRAQQGRRDEKLFFGSGTQLSVL.

This clonotype is categorized as medium-sized (0.01 to 0.1%). V usage is TRBV12-3 or TRBV12-4 and J usage is TRBJ2-3; D gene unclear. Trimming removed 1 base from V and 4 bases from J, with 9 bases in between. The CDR3 contains 14 residues. CDR3 protein: CASSLGAFPDTQYF. DNA of the CDR3: TGTGCCAGCAGTTTAGGCGCGTTCCCAGATACGCAGTATTTT.

Within the sample, this clonotype is medium-sized. J is TRBJ1-5 and V is TRBV7-8; 9 nucleotides align to TRBD1. There are 14 residues in the CDR3. Germline loops: CDR1 SGHVS, CDR2 FQNEAQ. The V gene end was trimmed by 7 bases and the J gene end by 4 bases; junction bases not matched to a gene: 5. The CDR3 loop is CASTLGTGNQPQHF. CDR3 DNA: TGTGCCAGCACCCTAGGGACAGGGAATCAGCCCCAGCATTTT.

This clonotype has only a few counts. The gene calls are TRBV30 and TRBJ2-1; unclear D gene. The CDR3 loop spans 14 amino acids. With 0 bases removed from V and 0 bases from J, the gap between germline ends came to 6 bases. Germline assignment: CDR1 GTSNPN and CDR2 SVGIG (reference sequence). The CDR3, as DNA: TGTGCCTGGAGTGTTTTCGGCTCCTACAATGAGCAGTTCTTC. This gives the protein CAWSVFGSYNEQFF.

The chain is built from TRBV12-3 or TRBV12-4 and TRBJ2-1, with D unresolved. The CDR3 spans 12 residues. V lost 3 bases, J lost 5 bases, and 5 bases lay in between. The CDR3 DNA is TGTGCCAGCAGTTTCGATAACAATGAGCAGTTCTTC. Amino acid sequence: CASSFDNNEQFF.

This clonotype was detected ten times or more. The rearrangement joins TRBV19 to TRBJ1-2, with D tentatively TRBD1 (5 bases). The V and J ends lost 5 bases and 6 bases respectively, with 16 bases between them. Germline V CDR1 and CDR2: LNHDA, SQIVND (reference sequence). The CDR3 contains 14 residues. Here the CDR3 reads CASSPTGGANGYTF. CDR3 coding DNA: TGTGCCAGTAGTCCCACTGGGGGAGCGAATGGCTACACCTTC.

This clonotype was seen a handful of times. The chain has TRBV28 and TRBJ1-1; tentatively, D is TRBD1 (6 bases). This CDR3 region has 14 residues. CDR1 and CDR2 (germline): MDHEN, SYDVKM. Trimming took off 0 bases at V and 8 bases at J, with 13 bases between the two ends. As DNA, the CDR3 is TGTGCCAGCAGTTTATGGTCAGGGGAGACAGAAGCTTTCTTT. Its translation is CASSLWSGETEAFF.

This clonotype is medium-sized in the sample. The chain employs TRBV5-4 and TRBJ1-1; 7 bases map to TRBD1. This CDR3 comprises 13 residues. V gave up 0 bases and J gave up 11 bases; unmatched junction bases: 7. Germline V gene lookup returns CDR1 SGHNT and CDR2 YYREEE (reference sequence). In nucleotides, the CDR3 is TGTGCCAGCAGCTTGGACAGGGGCTTAGGGGCTTTCTTT. This encodes CASSLDRGLGAFF.

This clonotype ranks as medium-sized. The V gene is TRBV20-1, the J gene TRBJ1-3, with 8 nucleotides matching TRBD1. Germline assignment: CDR1 DFQATT and CDR2 SNEGSKA (reference sequence). The CDR3 covers 15 residues. J gave up 0 bases and V 5 bases, and 6 bases lay outside the gene matches. The CDR3 bases are TGCAGTGCTCCGCGGACAGGGAACTCTGGAAACACCATATATTTT. It specifies CSAPRTGNSGNTIYF.